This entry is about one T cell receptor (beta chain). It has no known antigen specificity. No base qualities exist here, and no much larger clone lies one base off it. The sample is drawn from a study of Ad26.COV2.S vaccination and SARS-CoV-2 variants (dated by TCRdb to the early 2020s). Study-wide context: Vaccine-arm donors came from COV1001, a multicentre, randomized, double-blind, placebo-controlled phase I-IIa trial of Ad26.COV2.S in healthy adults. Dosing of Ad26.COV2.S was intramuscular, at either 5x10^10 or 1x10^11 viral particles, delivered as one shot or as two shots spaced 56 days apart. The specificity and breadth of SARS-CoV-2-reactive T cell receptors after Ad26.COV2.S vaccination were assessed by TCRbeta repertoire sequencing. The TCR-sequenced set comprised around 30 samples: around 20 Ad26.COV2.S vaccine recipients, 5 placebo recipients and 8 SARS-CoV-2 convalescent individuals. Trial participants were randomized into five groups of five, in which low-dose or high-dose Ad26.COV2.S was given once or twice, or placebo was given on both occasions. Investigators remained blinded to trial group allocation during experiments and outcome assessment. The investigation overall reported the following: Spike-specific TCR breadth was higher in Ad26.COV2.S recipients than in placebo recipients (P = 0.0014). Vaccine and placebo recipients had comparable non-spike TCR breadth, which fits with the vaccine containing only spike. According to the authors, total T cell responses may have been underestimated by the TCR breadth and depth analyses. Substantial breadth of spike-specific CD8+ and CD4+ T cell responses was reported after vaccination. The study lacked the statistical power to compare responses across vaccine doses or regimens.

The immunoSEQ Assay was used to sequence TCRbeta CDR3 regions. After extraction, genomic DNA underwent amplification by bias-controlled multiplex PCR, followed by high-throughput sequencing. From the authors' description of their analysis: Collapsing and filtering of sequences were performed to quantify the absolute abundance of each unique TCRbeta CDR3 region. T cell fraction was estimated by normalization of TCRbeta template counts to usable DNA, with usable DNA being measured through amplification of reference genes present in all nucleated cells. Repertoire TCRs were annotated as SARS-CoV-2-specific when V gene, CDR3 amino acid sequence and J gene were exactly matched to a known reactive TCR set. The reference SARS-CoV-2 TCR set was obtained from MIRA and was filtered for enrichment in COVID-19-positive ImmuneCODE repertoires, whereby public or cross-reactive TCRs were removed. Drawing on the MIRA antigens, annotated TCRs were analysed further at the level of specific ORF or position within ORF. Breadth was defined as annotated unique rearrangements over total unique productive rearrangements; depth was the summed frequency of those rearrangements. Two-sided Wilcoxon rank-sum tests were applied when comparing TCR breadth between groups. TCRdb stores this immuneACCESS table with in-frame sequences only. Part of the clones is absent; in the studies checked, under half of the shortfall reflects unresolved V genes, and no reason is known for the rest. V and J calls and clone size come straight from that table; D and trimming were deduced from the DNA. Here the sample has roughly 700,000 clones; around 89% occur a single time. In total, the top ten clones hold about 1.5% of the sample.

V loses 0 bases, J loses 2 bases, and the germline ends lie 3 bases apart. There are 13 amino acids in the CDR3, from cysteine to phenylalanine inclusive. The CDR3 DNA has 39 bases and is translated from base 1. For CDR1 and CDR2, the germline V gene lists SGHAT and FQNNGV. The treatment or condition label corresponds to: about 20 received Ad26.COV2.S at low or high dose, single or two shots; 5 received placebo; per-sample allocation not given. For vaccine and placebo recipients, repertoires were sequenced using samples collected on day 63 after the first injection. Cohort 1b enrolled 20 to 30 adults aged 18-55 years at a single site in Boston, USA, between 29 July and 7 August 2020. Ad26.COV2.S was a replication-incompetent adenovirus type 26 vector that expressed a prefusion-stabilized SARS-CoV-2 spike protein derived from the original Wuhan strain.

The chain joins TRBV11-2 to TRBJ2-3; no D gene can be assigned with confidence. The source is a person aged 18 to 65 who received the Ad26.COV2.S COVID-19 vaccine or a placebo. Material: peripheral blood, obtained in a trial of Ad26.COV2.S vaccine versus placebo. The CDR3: CASSLEDTDTQYF. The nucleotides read TGTGCCAGCAGCTTAGAAGACACAGATACGCAGTATTTT.